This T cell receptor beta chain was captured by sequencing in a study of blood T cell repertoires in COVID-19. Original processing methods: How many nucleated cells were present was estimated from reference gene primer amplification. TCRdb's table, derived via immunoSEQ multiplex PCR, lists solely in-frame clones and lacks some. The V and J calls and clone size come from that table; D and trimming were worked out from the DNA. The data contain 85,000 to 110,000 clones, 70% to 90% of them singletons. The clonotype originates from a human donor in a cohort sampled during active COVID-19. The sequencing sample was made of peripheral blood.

The CDR3 coding sequence is TGTGCCAGCGCGGGGCTAATCACAGATACGCAGTATTTT. It is translated as CASAGLITDTQYF. The V call is TRBV2, the J call TRBJ2-3, with TRBD2 as a possible D gene (6 bases). Trimming removed 8 bases at V and 2 bases at J, with 11 bases between. The CDR3 has 13 residues. Per germline, CDR1 SNHLY and CDR2 FYNNEI. Complete variable domain (other parts from reference TRBV2 and TRBJ2-3): EPEVTQTPSHQVTQMGQEVILRCVPISNHLYFYWYRQILGQKVEFLVSFYNNEISEKSEIFDDQFSVERPDGSNFTLKIRSTKLEDSAMYFCASAGLITDTQYFGPGTRLTVL.